The 7 T cell receptor beta chains below were found in one sample sequenced in a study of blood T cell repertoires in COVID-19. Sequencing was performed with immunoSEQ multiplex PCR; in TCRdb, only in-frame clones are kept and a portion is missing. The sample yields just under 150,000 clones, approximately 86% seen once. Sequencing was performed on peripheral blood. These receptors came from a woman aged 50 to 60 with acute or convalescent COVID-19.

The J gene is TRBJ1-2, the V gene TRBV5-8, with D unresolved. The CDR3 loop spans 13 amino acids. Germline CDR1 and CDR2: SGHTS and YDEGEE. The germline V and J ends were trimmed by 8 bases and 3 bases, with 14 bases remaining between them. CDR3 nucleotides: TGTGCCAGTAACCTGAGGGCCTACTATGGCTACACCTTC. Its protein is CASNLRAYYGYTF.

The rearrangement joins TRBV11-2 to TRBJ1-2, with D uncertain. The germline V gene encodes CDR1 SGHAT and CDR2 FQNNGV. The CDR3 is made up of 15 amino acids. V lost 5 bases and J 2 bases, leaving 15 bases between the germline ends. The CDR3 DNA follows: TGTGCCAGCAGCCTAGGTAGCCTAGAGAACTATGGCTACACCTTC. Translated, it gives CASSLGSLENYGYTF. Together with reference TRBV11-2 and TRBJ1-2, the CDR3 gives the full variable domain: EAGVAQSPRYKIIEKRQSVAFWCNPISGHATLYWYQQILGQGPKLLIQFQNNGVVDDSQLPKDRFSAERLKGVDSTLKIQPAKLEDSAVYLCASSLGSLENYGYTFGSGTRLTVV.

The chain uses TRBV4-1 and TRBJ2-3, with 9 bases fitting TRBD1. The length of the CDR3 is 17 residues. The junction had 10 bases not matched to a gene; V was cut back by 0 bases and J by 6 bases. The germline CDR1 and CDR2 sequences are MGHRA and YSYEKL. The CDR3 spells CASSQEATGGTVDTQYF. The DNA for the CDR3 is TGCGCCAGCAGCCAAGAGGCGACAGGGGGGACCGTGGATACGCAGTATTTT.

This sequence joins TRBV5-1 and TRBJ2-3; D call uncertain. The CDR3 is 14 amino acids. Trimming stripped 5 bases from V and 0 bases from J, with 10 bases between. Germline assignment: CDR1 SGHRS and CDR2 YFSETQ. Written as DNA, the CDR3 is TGCGCCAGCAGTTCCGAGCCAAGCACAGATACGCAGTATTTT. Translation: CASSSEPSTDTQYF. Looking up the rest from reference TRBV5-1 and TRBJ2-3 gives the full variable domain: KAGVTQTPRYLIKTRGQQVTLSCSPISGHRSVSWYQQTPGQGLQFLFEYFSETQRNKGNFPGRFSGRQFSNSRSEMNVSTLELGDSALYLCASSSEPSTDTQYFGPGTRLTVL.

This rearrangement joins TRBV6-5 to TRBJ2-3; D is possibly TRBD1 (6 bases). Germline V gives CDR1 MNHEY, CDR2 SVGAGI. Trimming shortened V by 7 bases and J by 0 bases, and 14 bases separated the two germline ends. There are 15 residues in the CDR3. CDR3 nucleotide sequence: TGTGCCAGCATCAAACAGGGAACTAGCACAGATACGCAGTATTTT. Protein sequence: CASIKQGTSTDTQYF.

For this clone: At one of its ends the junction is not consistent with the germline gene, which may arise from a read error. This rearrangement joins TRBV30 to TRBJ1-3; no firm D call. Germline V gene lookup returns CDR1 GTSNPN and CDR2 SVGIG (reference sequence). The CDR3 runs 12 residues. CDR3 loop: CAWSRLGFPRDF. Written as DNA, the CDR3 is TGTGCCTGGAGTCGCCTTGGGTTTCCCCGGGATTTT.

The chain's CDR3 is CASSLSEYGSYNEQFF. CDR3 DNA: TGCGCCAGCAGCTTATCGGAGTACGGGTCGTACAATGAGCAGTTCTTC. The chain couples TRBV5-1 to TRBJ2-1; no clear D gene. From germline, CDR1 is SGHRS and CDR2 YFSETQ. V was trimmed by 2 bases and J by 4 bases, leaving 16 bases between them. The length of the CDR3 is 16 residues.